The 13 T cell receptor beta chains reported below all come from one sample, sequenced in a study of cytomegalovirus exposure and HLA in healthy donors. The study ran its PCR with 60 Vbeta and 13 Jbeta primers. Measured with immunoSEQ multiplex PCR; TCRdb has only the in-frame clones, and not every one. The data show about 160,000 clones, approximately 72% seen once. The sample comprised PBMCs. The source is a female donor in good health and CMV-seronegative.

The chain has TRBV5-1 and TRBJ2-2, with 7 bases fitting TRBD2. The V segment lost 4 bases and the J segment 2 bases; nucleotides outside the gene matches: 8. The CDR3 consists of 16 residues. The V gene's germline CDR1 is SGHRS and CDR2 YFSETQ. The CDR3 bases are TGCGCCAGCAGCCTTACTGGGACTACCAACACCGGGGAGCTGTTTTTT. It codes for CASSLTGTTNTGELFF.

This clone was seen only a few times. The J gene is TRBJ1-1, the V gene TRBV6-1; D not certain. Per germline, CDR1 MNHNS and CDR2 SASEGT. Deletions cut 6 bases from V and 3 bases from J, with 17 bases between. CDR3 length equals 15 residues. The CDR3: CASRVSPAVYTEAFF. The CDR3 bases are TGTGCCAGCAGAGTAAGTCCTGCGGTATACACTGAAGCTTTCTTT.

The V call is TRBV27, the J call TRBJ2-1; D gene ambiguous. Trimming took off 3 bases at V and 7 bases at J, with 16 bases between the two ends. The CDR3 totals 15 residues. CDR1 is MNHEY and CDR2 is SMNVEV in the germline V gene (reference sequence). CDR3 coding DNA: TGTGCCAGCAGTTTGTCAATTCCGACTGTAAATGAGCAGTTCTTC. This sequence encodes CASSLSIPTVNEQFF.

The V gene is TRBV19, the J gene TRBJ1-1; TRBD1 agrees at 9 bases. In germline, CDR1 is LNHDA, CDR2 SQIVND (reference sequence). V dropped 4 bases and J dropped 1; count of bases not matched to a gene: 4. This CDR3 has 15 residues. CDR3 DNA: TGTGCCAGTAGTACCCGGGACAGGGAGAACACTGAAGCTTTCTTT. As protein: CASSTRDRENTEAFF.

CDR3 region: CASSFGTDGAKNIQYF. The CDR3 bases are TGTGCCAGTAGTTTTGGGACAGATGGGGCCAAAAACATTCAGTACTTC. The V gene is TRBV19, the J gene TRBJ2-4, with 7 bases matching TRBD1. This CDR3 is built from 16 residues. Losses at the gene ends were 5 bases for V and 1 base for J; bases not matched to a gene: 8. Germline-derived CDR1 and CDR2 are LNHDA and SQIVND (reference sequence).

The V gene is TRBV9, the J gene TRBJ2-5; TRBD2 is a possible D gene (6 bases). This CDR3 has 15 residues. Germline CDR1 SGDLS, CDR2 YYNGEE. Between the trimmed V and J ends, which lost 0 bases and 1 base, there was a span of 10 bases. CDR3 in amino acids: CASSVDPGVQETQYF. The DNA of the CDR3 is TGTGCCAGCAGCGTAGATCCGGGGGTCCAAGAGACCCAGTACTTC.

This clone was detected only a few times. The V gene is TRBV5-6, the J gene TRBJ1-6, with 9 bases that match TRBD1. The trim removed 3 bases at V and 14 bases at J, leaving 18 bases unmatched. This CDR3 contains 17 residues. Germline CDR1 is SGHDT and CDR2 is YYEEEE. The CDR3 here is CASSSRGQDRGFGTLHF. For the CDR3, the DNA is TGTGCCAGCAGCTCCCGAGGCCAGGACAGGGGCTTCGGGACCCTCCACTTT. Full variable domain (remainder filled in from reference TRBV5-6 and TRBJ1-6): DAGVTQSPTHLIKTRGQQVTLRCSPKSGHDTVSWYQQALGQGPQFIFQYYEEEERQRGNFPDRFSGHQFPNYSSELNVNALLLGDSALYLCASSSRGQDRGFGTLHFGNGTRLTVT.

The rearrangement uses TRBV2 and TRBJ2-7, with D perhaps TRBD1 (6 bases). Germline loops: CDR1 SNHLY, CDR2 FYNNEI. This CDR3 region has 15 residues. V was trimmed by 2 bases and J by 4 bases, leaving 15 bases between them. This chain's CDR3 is CASSEWQGRGYEQYF. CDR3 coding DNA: TGTGCCAGCAGTGAATGGCAGGGGAGAGGGTACGAGCAGTACTTC.

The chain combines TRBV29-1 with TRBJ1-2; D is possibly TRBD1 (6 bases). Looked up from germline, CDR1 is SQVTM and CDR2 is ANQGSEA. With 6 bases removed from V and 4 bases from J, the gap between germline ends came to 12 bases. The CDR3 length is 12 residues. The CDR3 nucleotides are TGCAGCGTCGGTTCAGGGGTCTATGGCTACACCTTC. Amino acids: CSVGSGVYGYTF.

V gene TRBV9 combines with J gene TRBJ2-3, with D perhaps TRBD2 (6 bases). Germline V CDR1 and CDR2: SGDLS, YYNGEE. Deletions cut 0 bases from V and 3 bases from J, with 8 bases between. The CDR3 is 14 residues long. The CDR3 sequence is CASSVDGGTDTQYF. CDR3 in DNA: TGTGCCAGCAGCGTAGACGGGGGAACAGATACGCAGTATTTT.

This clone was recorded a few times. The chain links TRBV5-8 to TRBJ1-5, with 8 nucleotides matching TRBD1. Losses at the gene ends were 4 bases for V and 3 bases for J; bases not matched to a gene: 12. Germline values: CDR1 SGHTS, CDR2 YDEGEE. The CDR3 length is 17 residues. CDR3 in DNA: TGTGCCAGCAGCGCCGGACAGGGTATTGGGGACAATCAGCCCCAGCATTTT. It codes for CASSAGQGIGDNQPQHF.

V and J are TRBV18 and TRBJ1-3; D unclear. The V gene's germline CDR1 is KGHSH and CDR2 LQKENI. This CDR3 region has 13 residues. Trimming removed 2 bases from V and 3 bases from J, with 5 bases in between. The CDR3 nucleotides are TGTGCCAGCTCACCATACAGTGGAAACACCATATATTTT. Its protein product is CASSPYSGNTIYF.

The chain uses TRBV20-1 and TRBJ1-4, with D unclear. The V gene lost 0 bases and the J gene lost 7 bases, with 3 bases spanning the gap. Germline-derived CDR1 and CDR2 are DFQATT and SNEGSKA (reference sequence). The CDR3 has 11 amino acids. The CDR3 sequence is CSARDIEKLFF. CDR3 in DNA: TGCAGTGCTAGAGATATTGAAAAACTGTTTTTT.